This entry describes one TCR beta chain. Its antigen is as yet unknown. Data came from immunoSEQ multiplex PCR; TCRdb stores just in-frame clones and leaves some out. Of 1,500 to 2,000 clones in the sample, approximately 19% were seen once. Treatment noted: randomized to nivolumab then ipilimumab (arm A) or the reverse (arm B). None of the patients previously received DNA-damaging chemotherapy. This entry is derived from a study of sequential checkpoint blockade in melanoma. Study-level information: Patients were randomized 1:1 to nivolumab-then-ipilimumab or ipilimumab-then-nivolumab first-line. Matched biopsies came pretreatment and at week 13 for twenty-two patients.

Study-wide points: For nivolumab-first patients, baseline tumor clonality was associated with response.

Germline values: CDR1 LGHNT, CDR2 FRNRAP. This CDR3 region has 18 residues. V shed 1 base and J shed 5 bases, with 23 bases lying between them. This TCR came from a human donor with melanoma. The chain combines TRBV12-5 with TRBJ2-5; D may be TRBD2 (6 bases). This sample comprised tumor tissue (inferred from file names), obtained from a patient given nivolumab and ipilimumab in sequence. CDR3 in amino acids: CASGLGNDGTAGRETQYF. In DNA, the CDR3 is TGTGCTAGTGGTTTGGGGAACGACGGGACGGCGGGGAGGGAGACCCAGTACTTC.